Listed below are T cell receptor beta chains from one sample, sequenced in a study of T cells in Graves' hyperthyroidism and ophthalmopathy. TCRdb fed the multiplex PCR reads into MiXCR, producing one record per CDR3 protein. The table lists about 290,000 distinct CDR3 sequences, roughly 13% of them singletons. Material for sequencing was blood. These receptors were taken from a woman aged 25 to 45 with Graves' hyperthyroidism that later progressed to Graves' ophthalmopathy. CDR3s include the opening cysteine and the closing phenylalanine or tryptophan. Each record gives: clone size, J gene, D gene, V gene, CDR3 protein, CDR3 DNA. A D gene is named only where the DNA matches it firmly. Part of the rows lack a size; the others show once, few, many or a class for expanded clones.

clone size: many; J gene: TRBJ2-3; D gene: .; V gene: TRBV3-1; CDR3 protein: CASSQGTRNTDTQYF; CDR3 DNA: TGTGCCAGCAGCCAAGGGACACGCAACACAGATACGCAGTATTTT
clone size: .; J gene: TRBJ2-1; D gene: TRBD2; V gene: TRBV6-2/TRBV6-3; CDR3 protein: CASGTWAGGDNEQFF; CDR3 DNA: TGTGCCAGCGGGACCTGGGCTGGGGGGGACAATGAGCAGTTCTTC
clone size: .; J gene: TRBJ2-1; D gene: .; V gene: TRBV3-1; CDR3 protein: CASSQDLGRGRNEQFF; CDR3 DNA: TGTGCCAGCAGCCAAGATCTTGGCAGGGGGAGGAATGAGCAGTTCTTC
clone size: many; J gene: TRBJ2-6; D gene: .; V gene: TRBV6-1; CDR3 protein: CASRRQVSSGANVLTF; CDR3 DNA: TGTGCCAGCAGACGACAGGTTTCCTCTGGGGCCAACGTCCTGACTTTC
clone size: many; J gene: TRBJ2-7; D gene: .; V gene: TRBV25-1; CDR3 protein: CANSFEQYF; CDR3 DNA: TGTGCCAACAGCTTCGAGCAGTACTTC
clone size: many; J gene: TRBJ1-3; D gene: .; V gene: TRBV7-2; CDR3 protein: CASSQQASGSGNTIYF; CDR3 DNA: TGTGCCAGCAGCCAACAGGCGAGCGGTTCAGGAAACACCATATATTTT
clone size: few; J gene: TRBJ1-4; D gene: .; V gene: TRBV7-2; CDR3 protein: CASSLGVSYEKLFF; CDR3 DNA: TGTGCCAGCAGCTTAGGTGTTTCTTATGAAAAACTGTTTTTT
clone size: many; J gene: TRBJ2-7; D gene: .; V gene: TRBV4-1; CDR3 protein: CASSQEQGHEQYF; CDR3 DNA: TGCGCCAGCAGCCAAGAACAGGGCCACGAGCAGTACTTC
clone size: many; J gene: TRBJ2-5; D gene: TRBD1; V gene: TRBV24-1; CDR3 protein: CATSDPRTGIQETQYF; CDR3 DNA: TGTGCCACCAGTGATCCTAGGACAGGCATCCAAGAGACCCAGTACTTC
clone size: many; J gene: TRBJ2-1; D gene: TRBD1; V gene: TRBV11-1; CDR3 protein: CASSSTRTGATYNEQFF; CDR3 DNA: TGTGCCAGCAGCTCAACCCGGACAGGGGCGACCTACAATGAGCAGTTCTTC
clone size: .; J gene: TRBJ2-5; D gene: .; V gene: TRBV19; CDR3 protein: CASSIQGLVKLIKTQYF; CDR3 DNA: TGTGCCAGTAGTATTCAGGGGTTAGTTAAATTGATAAAGACCCAGTACTTC
clone size: many; J gene: TRBJ2-1; D gene: TRBD2; V gene: TRBV29-1; CDR3 protein: CSAERGGDNEQFF; CDR3 DNA: TGCAGCGCTGAGCGGGGGGGGGACAATGAGCAGTTCTTC
clone size: few; J gene: TRBJ2-7; D gene: TRBD1; V gene: TRBV19; CDR3 protein: CASSTTRTGTYEQYF; CDR3 DNA: TGTGCCAGTAGTACCACTAGGACAGGGACCTACGAGCAGTACTTC
clone size: many; J gene: TRBJ2-2; D gene: TRBD2; V gene: TRBV24-1; CDR3 protein: CATSDEGLANTGELFF; CDR3 DNA: TGTGCCACCAGTGACGAGGGACTAGCGAACACCGGGGAGCTGTTTTTT